Following are 21 T cell receptor beta chains from one sample sequenced in a study of cytomegalovirus exposure and HLA in healthy donors (dated by TCRdb to the late 2010s). The receptor library was made with the immunoSEQ multiplex PCR assay. The multiplex PCR relied on a mix of 60 forward primers for TCR Vbeta segments and 13 reverse primers for TCR Jbeta segments. Imported from immuneACCESS, the table was reduced by TCRdb to in-frame sequences with V and J called. These copies leave out some clones; in studies compared against another copy, an unresolved V gene accounts for under half, and the cause of the remainder is not known. The sample includes approximately 210,000 clones, with around 79% observed a single time. The ten largest clones capture about 1.6% of the sample. What was sequenced was PBMCs. The receptors derive from a woman between 45 and 65 years old in good health and CMV-seronegative.

This chain links TRBV7-9 with TRBJ1-6, with D perhaps TRBD1 (6 bases). The CDR3 is 15 amino acids. Trimming shortened V by 5 bases and J by 6 bases, and 14 bases separated the two germline ends. CDR1 SEHNR and CDR2 FQNEAQ come from the germline V gene (reference sequence). The CDR3 coding sequence is TGTGCCAGCAGCCCAAGGGGGGGCCCTAATTCACCCCTCCACTTT. Residues: CASSPRGGPNSPLHF.

The J gene is TRBJ2-2, the V gene TRBV19; no definite D call. The CDR3 is 14 amino acids. V was pared by 7 bases and J by 0 bases, with 9 bases between. The germline V gene has CDR1 LNHDA and CDR2 SQIVND (reference sequence). Here the CDR3 reads CASIEKSNTGELFF. CDR3 DNA: TGTGCCAGTATCGAGAAATCGAACACCGGGGAGCTGTTTTTT.

The chain employs TRBV18 and TRBJ2-7; TRBD1 aligns across 7 bases. The germline V gene encodes CDR1 KGHSH and CDR2 LQKENI. The V gene end was trimmed by 6 bases and the J gene end by 0 bases; junction bases not matched to a gene: 5. This CDR3 region has 14 residues. CDR3 nucleotides: TGTGCCAGCTCCCCTGGGACAGTCTCCTACGAGCAGTACTTC. This codes for CASSPGTVSYEQYF.

The chain recombines TRBV19 with TRBJ1-1; D is perhaps TRBD1 (6 bases). The CDR3 consists of 17 residues. V was trimmed by 7 bases and J by 0 bases, leaving 21 bases between them. Germline V CDR1 and CDR2: LNHDA, SQIVND (reference sequence). CDR3 bases: TGTGCCAGTAAAATGGCCCCCCGAGGGGGGGTGAACACTGAAGCTTTCTTT. This encodes CASKMAPRGGVNTEAFF. Looking up the rest from reference TRBV19 and TRBJ1-1 gives the full variable domain: DGGITQSPKYLFRKEGQNVTLSCEQNLNHDAMYWYRQDPGQGLRLIYYSQIVNDFQKGDIAEGYSVSREKKESFPLTVTSAQKNPTAFYLCASKMAPRGGVNTEAFFGQGTRLTVV.

The rearrangement links TRBV6-6 to TRBJ1-4, with D unclear. CDR3 length: 14 amino acids. The V gene lost 6 bases and the J gene lost 4 bases, with 12 bases spanning the gap. From germline, CDR1 is MNHNY and CDR2 SVGAGI (reference sequence). The CDR3 DNA is TGTGCCAGCAGGCTGGGAGGGAATAATGAAAAACTGTTTTTT. Amino acids: CASRLGGNNEKLFF.

CDR3 in amino acids: CASSLATGGAETQYF. The CDR3 DNA reads TGCGCCAGCAGCTTGGCAACAGGGGGCGCGGAGACCCAGTACTTC. V usage is TRBV5-1 and J usage is TRBJ2-5, with TRBD1 identical over 9 bases. The germline CDR1 and CDR2 sequences are SGHRS and YFSETQ. The V and J ends lost 0 bases and 5 bases, in that order; junction bases with no gene match: 5. CDR3 length: 15 residues. The entire variable domain, with the rest obtained from reference TRBV5-1 and TRBJ2-5, is as follows: KAGVTQTPRYLIKTRGQQVTLSCSPISGHRSVSWYQQTPGQGLQFLFEYFSETQRNKGNFPGRFSGRQFSNSRSEMNVSTLELGDSALYLCASSLATGGAETQYFGPGTRLLVL.

The genes are TRBV2 and TRBJ2-3; 9 bases fit TRBD2. Germline V gene data show CDR1 as SNHLY and CDR2 as FYNNEI. V lost 1 base to trimming and J lost 5 bases; unmatched junction nucleotides: 4. CDR3 length: 15 residues. The CDR3 DNA is TGTGCCAGCAGTGAAGGGCTAGCGGGATTAGATACGCAGTATTTT. Protein sequence: CASSEGLAGLDTQYF. The full variable domain, in which reference TRBV2 and TRBJ2-3 provide the parts outside the CDR3, is EPEVTQTPSHQVTQMGQEVILRCVPISNHLYFYWYRQILGQKVEFLVSFYNNEISEKSEIFDDQFSVERPDGSNFTLKIRSTKLEDSAMYFCASSEGLAGLDTQYFGPGTRLTVL.

V usage is TRBV7-9 and J usage is TRBJ1-4; 7 positions agree with TRBD1. The ends lost 1 base at V and 4 bases at J; junction bases unmatched: 3. The V gene's germline CDR1 is SEHNR and CDR2 FQNEAQ (reference sequence). The CDR3 is 15 residues long. In nucleotides, the CDR3 is TGTGCCAGCAGCTTAGAGGGGGCCCTTAATGAAAAACTGTTTTTT. Protein: CASSLEGALNEKLFF.

The chain combines TRBV4-1 with TRBJ2-2; TRBD2 matches 8 bases. This CDR3 has 16 residues. Germline CDR1 reads MGHRA; CDR2 reads YSYEKL. Trimming took 1 base from V and 5 from J; bases not matched to a gene: 6. In DNA, the CDR3 is TGCGCCAGCAGCCAAGCGCGGGGCGGGGGGACCGGGGAGCTGTTTTTT. This encodes CASSQARGGGTGELFF.

The chain couples TRBV7-2 to TRBJ2-1, with a weak D call TRBD2 (5 bases). The ends were cut back, 1 base at V and 7 bases at J, with 8 bases in the middle. Germline V gives CDR1 SGHTA, CDR2 FQGNSA. The CDR3 sequence is 13 residues long. In DNA, the CDR3 is TGTGCCAGCAGCTTAGTGGGAGTAAATGAGCAGTTCTTC. Residues: CASSLVGVNEQFF.

The gene calls are TRBV29-1 and TRBJ2-5; weak D call: TRBD1 (5 bases). The CDR3 length is 14 residues. The V end lost 5 bases, the J end lost 2 bases, and 15 bases lay between the germline ends. Germline V gives CDR1 SQVTM, CDR2 ANQGSEA. In DNA, the CDR3 is TGCAGCGTTTCCGGCAAGGGGTCACAAGAGACCCAGTACTTC. Residues: CSVSGKGSQETQYF.

This chain links TRBV19 with TRBJ1-4; TRBD1 aligns across 8 bases. The germline gives CDR1 LNHDA, CDR2 SQIVND (reference sequence). V was clipped by 3 bases and J by 5 bases; unmatched bases: 8. This CDR3 has 16 amino acids. CDR3 protein: CASSIRQGASNEKLFF. The CDR3 DNA sequence: TGTGCCAGTAGTATTCGGCAGGGGGCGTCGAATGAAAAACTGTTTTTT.

The gene calls are TRBV7-6 and TRBJ2-1; weak D call: TRBD2 (5 bases). Germline V gene data show CDR1 as SGHVS and CDR2 as FNYEAQ. This CDR3 region has 16 residues. Trimming took 1 base from V and 5 from J, leaving 15 bases between them. CDR3 amino acids: CASSLVYGGLNNEQFF. The CDR3 bases are TGTGCCAGCAGCTTAGTATACGGAGGTTTAAACAATGAGCAGTTCTTC.

The chain has TRBV7-2 and TRBJ1-1; D is perhaps TRBD1 (5 bases). Germline V lookup: CDR1 SGHTA, CDR2 FQGNSA. The germline V and J ends were trimmed by 1 base and 10 bases, with 19 bases remaining between them. This CDR3 has 15 residues. The CDR3 loop is CASSLGLGGKGGAFF. The DNA for the CDR3 is TGTGCCAGCAGCTTAGGATTGGGGGGGAAAGGAGGAGCTTTCTTT.

The chain recombines TRBV7-3 with TRBJ2-1; no firm D call. Per the germline V gene, CDR1 is SGHTA and CDR2 is FQGTGA. There are 13 residues in the CDR3. Trimming left V 8 bases short and J 9 bases short, with 17 bases between. CDR3 region: CASAPSSGAEQFF. The CDR3 DNA reads as TGTGCCAGCGCTCCCTCGAGTGGTGCTGAGCAGTTCTTC.

This clone occurred many times. The CDR3 region has the DNA TGTGCCAGCAGCTTGTCAGCGGGGAATGAGCAGTTCTTC. It codes for CASSLSAGNEQFF. The chain links TRBV5-6 to TRBJ2-1; 7 nucleotides align to TRBD2. The CDR3 extends over 13 amino acids. V lost 1 base to trimming and J lost 7 bases; unmatched junction nucleotides: 2. Germline assignment: CDR1 SGHDT and CDR2 YYEEEE.

This clone was observed a single time. This sequence joins TRBV9 and TRBJ2-3, with a weak D call TRBD1 (5 bases). Looked up from germline, CDR1 is SGDLS and CDR2 is YYNGEE. This CDR3 contains 15 residues. V shed 0 bases and J shed 0 bases, with 8 bases lying between them. As DNA, the CDR3 is TGTGCCAGCAGCGTAGTTGGGGCTAGCACAGATACGCAGTATTTT. Encoded protein: CASSVVGASTDTQYF.

The J gene is TRBJ1-2, the V gene TRBV7-9; the match to TRBD1 covers 7 bases. After removal of 1 base from V and 4 bases from J, the junction contained 9 bases not matched to a gene. Germline values: CDR1 SEHNR, CDR2 FQNEAQ (reference sequence). CDR3 size: 16 residues. The CDR3: CASSLVLAGGGYGYTF. As DNA, the CDR3 is TGTGCCAGCAGCTTAGTTTTGGCAGGGGGAGGCTATGGCTACACCTTC.

About this clone: A read error may produce the germline difference seen at one junction end. The chain has TRBV7-7 and TRBJ2-2; 8 bases match TRBD1. The germline gives CDR1 SSHAT, CDR2 FNYEAQ (reference sequence). The CDR3 runs to 14 residues. The CDR3: CASSFKQGAGELFF. CDR3 nucleotide sequence: TGTGCTAGCAGCTTTAAACAGGGGGCCGGGGAGCTGTTTTTT.

The gene calls are TRBV18 and TRBJ2-3; the match to TRBD2 covers 12 bases. The CDR3 is 17 amino acids. CDR1 is KGHSH, CDR2 LQKENI, per germline. The trim removed 2 bases at V and 5 bases at J, leaving 8 bases unmatched. CDR3 protein: CASSPGTSGQYGDTQYF. For the CDR3, the DNA is TGTGCCAGCTCACCAGGGACTAGCGGGCAATACGGAGATACGCAGTATTTT.

This chain joins TRBV19 and TRBJ2-7, with D perhaps TRBD2 (5 bases). The length of the CDR3 is 14 residues. Germline V gene lookup returns CDR1 LNHDA and CDR2 SQIVND (reference sequence). With 1 base removed from V and 3 bases from J, the gap between germline ends came to 10 bases. CDR3 residues: CASSIGPSIYEQYF. CDR3 nucleotides: TGTGCCAGTAGTATAGGCCCTAGCATCTACGAGCAGTACTTC. Based on the CDR3 plus reference TRBV19 and TRBJ2-7, the full variable domain is DGGITQSPKYLFRKEGQNVTLSCEQNLNHDAMYWYRQDPGQGLRLIYYSQIVNDFQKGDIAEGYSVSREKKESFPLTVTSAQKNPTAFYLCASSIGPSIYEQYFGPGTRLTVT.